This T cell receptor (beta chain) stems from a study of blood T cell repertoires in COVID-19. Across the study: Material from acute and convalescent COVID-19 was sourced from the United States, Italy and Spain.

The data were produced by immunoSEQ multiplex PCR, yet TCRdb's version contains in-frame clones alone and is incomplete. The sample contains about 200,000 clones, around three quarters of which appear only once. After removal of 7 bases from V and 6 bases from J, the junction contained 6 bases not matched to a gene. This CDR3 region has 13 residues. CDR1 SGHTS and CDR2 YDEGEE come from the germline V gene. This TCR derives from a woman between 70 and 85 years old with acute or convalescent COVID-19. Sequencing used peripheral blood. This chain joins TRBV5-8 and TRBJ1-5; 8 bases are a match to TRBD1. In DNA, the CDR3 is TGTGCCAGCCATCAGGGGGCGAGTCAGCCCCAGCATTTT. This codes for CASHQGASQPQHF.